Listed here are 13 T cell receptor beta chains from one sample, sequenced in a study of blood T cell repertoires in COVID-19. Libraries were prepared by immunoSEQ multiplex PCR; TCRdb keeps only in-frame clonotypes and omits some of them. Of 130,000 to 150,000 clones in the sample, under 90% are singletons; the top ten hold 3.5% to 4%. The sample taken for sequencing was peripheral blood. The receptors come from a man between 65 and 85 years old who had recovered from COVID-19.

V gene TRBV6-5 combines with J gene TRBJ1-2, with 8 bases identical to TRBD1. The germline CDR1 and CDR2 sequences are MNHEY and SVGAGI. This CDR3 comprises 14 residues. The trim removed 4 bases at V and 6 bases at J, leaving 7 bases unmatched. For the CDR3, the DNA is TGTGCCAGCAGTTGGGGGACAGGAAAACATGGCTACACCTTC. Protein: CASSWGTGKHGYTF.

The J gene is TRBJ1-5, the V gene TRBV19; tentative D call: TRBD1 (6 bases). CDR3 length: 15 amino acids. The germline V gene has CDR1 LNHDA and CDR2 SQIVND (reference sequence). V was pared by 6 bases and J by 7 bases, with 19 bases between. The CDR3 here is CASSHRGGRGQPQHF. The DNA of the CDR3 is TGTGCCAGTAGCCATCGGGGGGGTAGGGGGCAGCCCCAGCATTTT.

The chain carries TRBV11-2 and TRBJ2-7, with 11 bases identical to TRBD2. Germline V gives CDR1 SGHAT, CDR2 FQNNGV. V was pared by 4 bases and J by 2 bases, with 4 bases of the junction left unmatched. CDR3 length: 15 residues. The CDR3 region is CASSSGTSGAYEQYF. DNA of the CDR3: TGTGCCAGCAGCTCAGGGACTAGCGGCGCCTACGAGCAGTACTTC.

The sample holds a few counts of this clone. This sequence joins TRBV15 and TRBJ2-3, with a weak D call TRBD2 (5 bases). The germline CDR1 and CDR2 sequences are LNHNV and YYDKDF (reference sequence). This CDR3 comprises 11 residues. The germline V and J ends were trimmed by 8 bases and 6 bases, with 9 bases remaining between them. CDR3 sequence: CATSDLDTQYF. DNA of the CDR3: TGTGCCACCTCGGACTTGGATACGCAGTATTTT.

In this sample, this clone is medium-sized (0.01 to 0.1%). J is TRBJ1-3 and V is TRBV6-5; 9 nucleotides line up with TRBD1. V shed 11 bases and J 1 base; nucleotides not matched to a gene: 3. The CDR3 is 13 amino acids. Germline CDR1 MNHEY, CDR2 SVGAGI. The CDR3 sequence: CAGGTGSGNTIYF. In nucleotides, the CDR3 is TGTGCCGGGGGGACAGGGTCTGGAAACACCATATATTTT.

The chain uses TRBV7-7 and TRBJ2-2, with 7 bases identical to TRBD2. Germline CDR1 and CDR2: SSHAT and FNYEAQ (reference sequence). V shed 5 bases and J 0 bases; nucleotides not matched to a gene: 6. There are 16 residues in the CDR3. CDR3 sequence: CASSPRGGSNTGELFF. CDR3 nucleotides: TGTGCCAGCAGCCCCCGGGGAGGGTCGAACACCGGGGAGCTGTTTTTT.

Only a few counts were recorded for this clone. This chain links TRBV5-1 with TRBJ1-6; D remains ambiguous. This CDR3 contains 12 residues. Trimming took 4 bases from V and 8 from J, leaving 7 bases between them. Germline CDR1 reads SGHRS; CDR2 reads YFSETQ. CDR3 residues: CASSPGDSPLHF. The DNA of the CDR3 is TGCGCCAGCAGCCCGGGAGATTCACCCCTCCACTTT.

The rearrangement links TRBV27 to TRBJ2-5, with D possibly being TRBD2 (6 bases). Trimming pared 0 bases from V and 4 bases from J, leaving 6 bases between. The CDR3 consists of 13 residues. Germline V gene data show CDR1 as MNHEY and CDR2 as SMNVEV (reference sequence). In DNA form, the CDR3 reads TGTGCCAGCAGTTTATCGGGGGGAGAGACCCAGTACTTC. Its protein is CASSLSGGETQYF.

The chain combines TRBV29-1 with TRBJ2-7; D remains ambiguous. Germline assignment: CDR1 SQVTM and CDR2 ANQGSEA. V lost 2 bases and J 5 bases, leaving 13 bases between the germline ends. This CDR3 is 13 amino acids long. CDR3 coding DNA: TGCAGCGTTGAAACAGTTTTATTTAACGAGCAGTACTTC. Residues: CSVETVLFNEQYF.

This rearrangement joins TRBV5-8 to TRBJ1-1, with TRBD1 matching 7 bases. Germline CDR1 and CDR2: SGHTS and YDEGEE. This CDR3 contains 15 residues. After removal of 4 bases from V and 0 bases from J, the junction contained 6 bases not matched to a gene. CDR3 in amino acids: CASSRQGVLNTEAFF. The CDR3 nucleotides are TGTGCCAGCAGCCGTCAGGGGGTATTGAACACTGAAGCTTTCTTT.

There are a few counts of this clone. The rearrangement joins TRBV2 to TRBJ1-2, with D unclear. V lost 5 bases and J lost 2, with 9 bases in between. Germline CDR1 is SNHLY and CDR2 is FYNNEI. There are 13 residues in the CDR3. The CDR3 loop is CASSIDGNYGYTF. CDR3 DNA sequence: TGTGCCAGCAGTATTGACGGGAACTATGGCTACACCTTC. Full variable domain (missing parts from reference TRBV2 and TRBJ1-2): EPEVTQTPSHQVTQMGQEVILRCVPISNHLYFYWYRQILGQKVEFLVSFYNNEISEKSEIFDDQFSVERPDGSNFTLKIRSTKLEDSAMYFCASSIDGNYGYTFGSGTRLTVV.

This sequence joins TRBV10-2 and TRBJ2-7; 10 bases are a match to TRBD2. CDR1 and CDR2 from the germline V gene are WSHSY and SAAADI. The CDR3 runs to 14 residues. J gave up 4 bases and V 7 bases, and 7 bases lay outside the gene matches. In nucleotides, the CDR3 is TGCGCCAGCATTCAAACTAGCGGGACTTACGAGCAGTACTTC. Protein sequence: CASIQTSGTYEQYF.

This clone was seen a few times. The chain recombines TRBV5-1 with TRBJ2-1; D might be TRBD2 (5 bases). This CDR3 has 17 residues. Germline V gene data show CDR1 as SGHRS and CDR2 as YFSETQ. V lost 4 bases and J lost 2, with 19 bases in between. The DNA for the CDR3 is TGCGCCAGCAGCACCACAAGCGGCGCGGGTACCTACAATGAGCAGTTCTTC. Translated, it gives CASSTTSGAGTYNEQFF. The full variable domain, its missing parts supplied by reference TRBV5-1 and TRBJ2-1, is KAGVTQTPRYLIKTRGQQVTLSCSPISGHRSVSWYQQTPGQGLQFLFEYFSETQRNKGNFPGRFSGRQFSNSRSEMNVSTLELGDSALYLCASSTTSGAGTYNEQFFGPGTRLTVL.